The sample holds a few counts of the clone carrying this T cell receptor beta chain. Its cognate antigen is unknown. The sample originates from a study of identical twins. Study results and caveats: Out-of-frame alpha sequences shared by twins showed excess low generation probability. Invariant MAIT and iNKT cells may have partly biased zero-insertion analyses.

This CDR3 region has 12 residues. Per germline, CDR1 MDHEN and CDR2 SYDVKM. V lost 9 bases, J lost 4 bases, and 12 bases lay in between. Template switching added a universal primer binding site, and final cDNA carried unique molecular identifiers. TCRdb independently ran MiXCR on the 5' RACE reads; one entry per CDR3 protein. The sample consists of fewer than 250,000 distinct CDR3 sequences, approximately 7% of them appearing once. This sample was shared with a second study, whose subject was yellow fever vaccine responses in identical twins. Per that paper: Reported findings indicate that twins' vaccine T cell responses seemed partially convergent, partially personalized.

Sequenced input: memory (CD45RO+) T cells sorted from blood. This chain joins TRBV28 and TRBJ1-2; D might be TRBD1 (6 bases). The source of this sequence is a woman between 18 and 29 years old in good health. The CDR3 region has the DNA TGTGCCAGTCACCAGGGGAGCTATGGCTACACCTTC. Translating gives CASHQGSYGYTF.